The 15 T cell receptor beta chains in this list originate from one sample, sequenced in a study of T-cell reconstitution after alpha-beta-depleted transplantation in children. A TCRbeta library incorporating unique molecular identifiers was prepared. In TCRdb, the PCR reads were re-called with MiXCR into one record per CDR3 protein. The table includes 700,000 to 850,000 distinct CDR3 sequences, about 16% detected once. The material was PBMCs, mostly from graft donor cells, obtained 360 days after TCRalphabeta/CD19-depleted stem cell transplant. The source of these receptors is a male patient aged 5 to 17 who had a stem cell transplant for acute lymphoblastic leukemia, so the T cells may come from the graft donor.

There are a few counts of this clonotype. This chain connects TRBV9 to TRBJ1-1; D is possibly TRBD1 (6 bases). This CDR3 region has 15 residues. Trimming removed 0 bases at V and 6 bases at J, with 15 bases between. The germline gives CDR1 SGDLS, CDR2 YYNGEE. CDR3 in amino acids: CASSVGDPGAAEAFF. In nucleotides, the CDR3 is TGTGCCAGCAGCGTAGGAGATCCAGGGGCGGCTGAAGCTTTCTTT.

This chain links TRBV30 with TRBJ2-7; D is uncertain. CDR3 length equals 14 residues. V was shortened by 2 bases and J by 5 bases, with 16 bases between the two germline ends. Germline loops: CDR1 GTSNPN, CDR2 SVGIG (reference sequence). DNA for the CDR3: TGTGCCTGGAGTATACCCCTGGGTTGGGACGAGCAGTACTTC. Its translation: CAWSIPLGWDEQYF.

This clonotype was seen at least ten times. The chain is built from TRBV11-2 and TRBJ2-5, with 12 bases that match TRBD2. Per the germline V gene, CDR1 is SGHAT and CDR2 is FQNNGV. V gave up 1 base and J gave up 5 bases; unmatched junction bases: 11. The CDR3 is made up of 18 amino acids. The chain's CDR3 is CASSLGASGRAAWETQYF. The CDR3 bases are TGTGCCAGCAGCTTAGGAGCTAGCGGGAGGGCCGCATGGGAGACCCAGTACTTC.

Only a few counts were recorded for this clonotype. The CDR3: CASSLRSPGQGFNQPQHF. Written as DNA, the CDR3 is TGTGCCAGCAGTTTACGCAGTCCGGGACAGGGGTTCAATCAGCCCCAGCATTTT. The chain uses TRBV12-3 or TRBV12-4 and TRBJ1-5; 10 nucleotides line up with TRBD1. The V gene end was trimmed by 2 bases and the J gene end by 3 bases; junction bases not matched to a gene: 10. There are 18 residues in the CDR3.

For the CDR3, the DNA is TGCGCCAGCAGCCAAGAAGGCCTAACCGTCACAGATACGCAGTATTTT. Its protein is CASSQEGLTVTDTQYF. The chain is built from TRBV4-1 and TRBJ2-3; D is undetermined. Trimming took 0 bases from V and 2 from J, leaving 12 bases between them. There are 16 residues in the CDR3. Germline loops: CDR1 MGHRA, CDR2 YSYEKL.

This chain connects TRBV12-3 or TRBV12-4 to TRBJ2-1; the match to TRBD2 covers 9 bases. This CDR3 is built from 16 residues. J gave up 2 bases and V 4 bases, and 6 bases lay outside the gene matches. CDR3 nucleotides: TGTGCCAGCAGTTCACCCGGGACTAGCACCTACAATGAGCAGTTCTTC. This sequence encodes CASSSPGTSTYNEQFF.

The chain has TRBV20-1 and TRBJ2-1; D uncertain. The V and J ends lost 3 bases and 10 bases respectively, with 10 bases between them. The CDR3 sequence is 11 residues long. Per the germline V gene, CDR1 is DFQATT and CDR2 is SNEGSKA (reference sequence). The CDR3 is CSARDLWEQFF. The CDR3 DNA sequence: TGCAGTGCTAGGGACCTTTGGGAGCAGTTCTTC.

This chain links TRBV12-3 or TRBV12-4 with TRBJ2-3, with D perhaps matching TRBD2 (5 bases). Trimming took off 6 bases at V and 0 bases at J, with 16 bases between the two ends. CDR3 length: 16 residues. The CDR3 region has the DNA TGTGCCAGCAGGCCAAGCGGAAAATCTAGCACAGATACGCAGTATTTT. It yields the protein CASRPSGKSSTDTQYF.

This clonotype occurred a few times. CDR3 in amino acids: CASSFAGTGVYQQYF. The DNA for the CDR3 is TGTGCCAGCAGCTTCGCCGGGACAGGTGTTTACCAGCAGTACTTC. The chain is built from TRBV7-8 and TRBJ2-7, with 8 bases identical to TRBD1. Trimming took 3 bases from V and 8 from J; bases not matched to a gene: 12. CDR3 length equals 15 residues. Germline CDR1 SGHVS, CDR2 FQNEAQ. The full variable domain, its missing parts supplied by reference TRBV7-8 and TRBJ2-7, is GAGVSQSPRYKVAKRGQDVALRCDPISGHVSLFWYQQALGQGPEFLTYFQNEAQLDKSGLPSDRFFAERPEGSVSTLKIQRTQQEDSAVYLCASSFAGTGVYQQYFGPGTRLTVT.

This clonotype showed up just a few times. CDR3 protein: CASSLSGSLYEQYF. The CDR3 region has the DNA TGTGCCAGCAGTTTATCCGGGAGCCTCTACGAGCAGTACTTC. This chain links TRBV27 with TRBJ2-7, with a tentative D call TRBD2 (6 bases). V lost 0 bases and J lost 3, with 9 bases in between. In germline, CDR1 is MNHEY, CDR2 SMNVEV (reference sequence). CDR3 size: 14 residues.

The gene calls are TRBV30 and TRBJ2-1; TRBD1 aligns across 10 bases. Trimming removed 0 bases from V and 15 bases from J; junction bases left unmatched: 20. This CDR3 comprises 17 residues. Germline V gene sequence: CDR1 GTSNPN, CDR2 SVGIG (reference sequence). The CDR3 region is CAWSVLARDRGHLDTFF. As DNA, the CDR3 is TGTGCCTGGAGTGTACTCGCCAGGGACAGGGGACACCTTGACACGTTCTTC.

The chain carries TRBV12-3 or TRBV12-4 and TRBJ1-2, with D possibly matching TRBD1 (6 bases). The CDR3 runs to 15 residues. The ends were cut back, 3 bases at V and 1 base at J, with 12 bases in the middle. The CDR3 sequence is CASSFAWTVNYGYTF. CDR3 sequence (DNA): TGTGCCAGCAGTTTCGCGTGGACAGTTAACTATGGCTACACCTTC.

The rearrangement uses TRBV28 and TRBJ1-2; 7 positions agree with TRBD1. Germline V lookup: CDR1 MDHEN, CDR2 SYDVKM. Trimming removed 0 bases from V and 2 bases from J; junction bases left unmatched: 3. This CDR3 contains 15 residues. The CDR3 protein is CASSLWETGNYGYTF. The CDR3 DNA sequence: TGTGCCAGCAGTTTATGGGAGACAGGGAACTATGGCTACACCTTC.

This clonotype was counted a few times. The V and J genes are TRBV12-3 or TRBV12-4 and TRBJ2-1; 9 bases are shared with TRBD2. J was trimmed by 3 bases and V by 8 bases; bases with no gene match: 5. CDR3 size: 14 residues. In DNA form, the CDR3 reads TGTGCCAGCGGACTAGCGACGATCTACAATGAGCAGTTCTTC. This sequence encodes CASGLATIYNEQFF.

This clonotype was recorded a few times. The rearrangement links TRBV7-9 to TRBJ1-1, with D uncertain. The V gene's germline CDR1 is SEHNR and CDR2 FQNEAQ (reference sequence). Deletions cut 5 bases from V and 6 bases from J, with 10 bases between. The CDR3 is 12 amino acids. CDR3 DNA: TGTGCCAGCAGCCAAGTATCCGCTGAAGCTTTCTTT. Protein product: CASSQVSAEAFF. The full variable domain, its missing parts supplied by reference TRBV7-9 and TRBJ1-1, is DTGVSQNPRHKITKRGQNVTFRCDPISEHNRLYWYRQTLGQGPEFLTYFQNEAQLEKSRLLSDRFSAERPKGSFSTLEIQRTEQGDSAMYLCASSQVSAEAFFGQGTRLTVV.